The 13 T cell receptor beta chains given below trace back to one sample, sequenced in a study of graft-versus-host responses after intestinal transplantation. To release intraepithelial and lamina propria lymphocytes, the graft tissue was processed. This table comes from immunoSEQ multiplex PCR, and its TCRdb copy is limited to in-frame clones, with some not included. The sample records approximately 16,000 clones, 82% being singletons. This specimen consisted of ileum tissue, obtained 17 days after transplant. All receptors derive from a human patient who received an intestinal transplant, so some T cells may come from the graft donor.

CDR3 coding DNA: TGTGCCAGCAGTGTGGGACGGCATTTCTACGAGCAGTACTTC. This gives the protein CASSVGRHFYEQYF. The chain combines TRBV2 with TRBJ2-7; the D gene could be TRBD1 or TRBD2 (5 bases each). The V end lost 4 bases, the J end lost 3 bases, and 13 bases lay between the germline ends. The CDR3 extends over 14 amino acids. Germline CDR1 and CDR2: SNHLY and FYNNEI.

For this clone: Other DNA sequences of this sample code for an identical CDR3. The chain combines TRBV10-3 with TRBJ1-5, with D tentatively TRBD1 (5 bases). CDR1 and CDR2 from the germline V gene are ENHRY and SYGVKD. Trimming shortened V by 2 bases and J by 4 bases, and 9 bases separated the two germline ends. The length of the CDR3 is 14 residues. The CDR3 reads CAISERGENQPQHF. The CDR3 nucleotides read TGTGCCATCAGTGAGAGGGGCGAGAATCAGCCCCAGCATTTT.

The V call is TRBV7-8, the J call TRBJ2-2, with TRBD2 matching over 8 bases. Germline CDR1 is SGHVS and CDR2 is FQNEAQ. V lost 8 bases to trimming and J lost 5 bases; unmatched junction nucleotides: 13. The length of the CDR3 is 16 residues. In nucleotides, the CDR3 is TGTGCCAGCCCTCCTAGCGCCGGGACTAGGACCGGGGAGCTGTTTTTT. Its protein product is CASPPSAGTRTGELFF.

The rearrangement links TRBV5-4 to TRBJ2-7, with 10 bases that match TRBD2. Germline values: CDR1 SGHNT, CDR2 YYREEE (reference sequence). V lost 4 bases to trimming and J lost 3 bases; unmatched junction nucleotides: 10. This CDR3 is 16 amino acids long. CDR3 in DNA: TGTGCCAGCAGCCCTGGGTTGGGACTAGCGAACTACGAGCAGTACTTC. It encodes CASSPGLGLANYEQYF.

The chain combines TRBV5-6 with TRBJ1-2; a weak D match, TRBD1 (5 bases). CDR1 and CDR2 from the germline V gene are SGHDT and YYEEEE. The length of the CDR3 is 15 residues. V lost 0 bases to trimming and J lost 0 bases, with 9 bases between them. The CDR3 DNA follows: TGTGCCAGCAGCTTGGAGGGACTGCCTAACTATGGCTACACCTTC. Translating it yields CASSLEGLPNYGYTF. Using reference TRBV5-6 and TRBJ1-2 for the parts outside the CDR3, the full variable domain is DAGVTQSPTHLIKTRGQQVTLRCSPKSGHDTVSWYQQALGQGPQFIFQYYEEEERQRGNFPDRFSGHQFPNYSSELNVNALLLGDSALYLCASSLEGLPNYGYTFGSGTRLTVV.

Here the CDR3 DNA reads TGTGCCAGCAGTCGGACATCGGCGGGTTTGGGTTGGACCCAGTACTTC. This encodes CASSRTSAGLGWTQYF. The chain has TRBV28 and TRBJ2-5, with D perhaps assigned TRBD1 or TRBD2 (5 bases each). The ends were cut back, 5 bases at V and 7 bases at J, with 23 bases in the middle. Germline V CDR1 and CDR2: MDHEN, SYDVKM. CDR3 size: 16 residues.

The CDR3 region is CAISESGANQPQHF. In nucleotides, the CDR3 is TGTGCCATCAGTGAATCAGGGGCCAATCAGCCCCAGCATTTT. V and J are TRBV10-3 and TRBJ1-5; a weak D match, TRBD1 (6 bases). Trimming cost V 3 bases and J 3 bases, with 9 bases left between them. From germline, CDR1 is ENHRY and CDR2 SYGVKD. The CDR3 is 14 amino acids.

A single count supports this clone. The chain couples TRBV13 to TRBJ2-1, with 11 bases fitting TRBD2. In germline, CDR1 is PRHDT, CDR2 FYEKMQ (reference sequence). Germline trimming cut 4 bases from V and 4 bases from J; bases unmatched to any gene: 6. CDR3 size: 16 residues. The DNA of the CDR3 is TGTGCCAGCAGCTATCCTAGCGGGAGGCAATACAATGAGCAGTTCTTC. As protein: CASSYPSGRQYNEQFF.

V usage is TRBV6-6 and J usage is TRBJ2-7, with D hard to call. Germline CDR1 and CDR2: MNHNY and SVGAGI (reference sequence). Trimming took off 6 bases at V and 3 bases at J, with 12 bases between the two ends. The CDR3 spans 13 residues. The CDR3 region is CASSSATVYEQYF. The CDR3 DNA sequence: TGTGCCAGCAGCTCCGCGACCGTCTACGAGCAGTACTTC.

The V gene is TRBV4-1, the J gene TRBJ2-1; no clear D. Per germline, CDR1 MGHRA and CDR2 YSYEKL. Trimming took 5 bases from V and 3 from J, leaving 11 bases between them. This CDR3 region has 14 residues. The CDR3 coding sequence is TGCGCCAGCAGCGAAGGACGCCACTACAATGAGCAGTTCTTC. Amino acid sequence: CASSEGRHYNEQFF.

CDR3 nucleotide sequence: TGTGGCAGGGAGCGGCCAAATTACAATGAGCAGTTCTTC. Its protein is CGRERPNYNEQFF. The chain uses TRBV2 and TRBJ2-1; D is tentatively TRBD1 or TRBD2 (5 bases each). The CDR3 has 13 amino acids. Germline V CDR1 and CDR2: SNHLY, FYNNEI.

V gene TRBV30 combines with J gene TRBJ1-5, with D unclear. Per the germline V gene, CDR1 is GTSNPN and CDR2 is SVGIG (reference sequence). Deletions cut 0 bases from V and 7 bases from J, with 10 bases between. This CDR3 spans 13 amino acids. The CDR3 DNA reads as TGTGCCTGGAGTGTACGGGCCAGGCAGCCCCAGCATTTT. Protein sequence: CAWSVRARQPQHF.

The rearrangement joins TRBV29-1 to TRBJ2-7, with D unclear. The CDR3 totals 12 residues. The ends were cut back, 3 bases at V and 1 base at J, with 7 bases in the middle. Germline CDR1 is SQVTM and CDR2 is ANQGSEA. CDR3 DNA sequence: TGCAGCGTTGACCTGGGATCCTACGAGCAGTACTTC. This translates into CSVDLGSYEQYF.